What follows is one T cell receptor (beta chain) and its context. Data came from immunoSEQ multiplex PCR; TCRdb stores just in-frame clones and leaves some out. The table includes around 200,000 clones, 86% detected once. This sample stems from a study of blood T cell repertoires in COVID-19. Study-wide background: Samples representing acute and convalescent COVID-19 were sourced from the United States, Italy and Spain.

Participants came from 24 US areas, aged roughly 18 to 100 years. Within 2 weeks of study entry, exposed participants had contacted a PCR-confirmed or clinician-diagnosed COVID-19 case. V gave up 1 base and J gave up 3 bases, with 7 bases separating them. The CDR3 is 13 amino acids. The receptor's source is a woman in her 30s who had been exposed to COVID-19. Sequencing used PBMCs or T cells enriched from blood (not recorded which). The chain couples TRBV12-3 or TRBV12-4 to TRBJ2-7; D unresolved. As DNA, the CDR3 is TGTGCCAGCAGTTTAGAAGCTGACTACGAGCAGTACTTC. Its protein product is CASSLEADYEQYF.